This is a list of T cell receptor beta chains from one sample in a study of cytomegalovirus exposure and HLA in healthy donors. Method: immunoSEQ multiplex PCR; TCRdb's copy keeps in-frame clones and lacks some. The profile shows about 140,000 clones, over 70% of them singletons. The specimen was PBMCs. Every receptor here comes from a man between 40 and 49 years old in good health and CMV-seropositive. CDR3s include the opening cysteine and the closing phenylalanine or tryptophan. The order of the fields is D gene, V gene, J gene, clone size, CDR3 protein, CDR3 DNA. A D gene is named only where the DNA matches it firmly. A clone size is listed for some rows: how often the clone was seen (once, few, many), or a class if it is expanded.

-,TRBV2,TRBJ1-2,once,CASSEIRSHGYTF,TGTGCCAGCAGTGAAATACGCAGTCATGGCTACACCTTC
-,TRBV30,TRBJ1-1,-,CACQFVNTEAFF,TGTGCCTGCCAATTTGTGAACACTGAAGCTTTCTTT
-,TRBV28,TRBJ1-1,few,CASSFWGEEAFF,TGTGCCAGCAGTTTCTGGGGGGAGGAAGCTTTCTTT
-,TRBV13,TRBJ2-1,-,CASRPLKTGLSSDEQFF,TGTGCCAGCAGACCCCTGAAAACTGGACTGTCGAGCGATGAGCAGTTCTTC
-,TRBV28,TRBJ1-2,-,CASSFRGARYTF,TGTGCCAGCAGTTTCCGGGGGGCACGCTACACCTTC
TRBD1,TRBV10-3,TRBJ2-7,-,CAISERDSWEQYF,TGTGCCATCAGTGAGAGGGACAGTTGGGAGCAGTACTTC
TRBD2,TRBV2,TRBJ2-7,-,CASVGLGSYEQYF,TGTGCCAGCGTGGGACTAGGCTCCTACGAGCAGTACTTC
TRBD2,TRBV7-6,TRBJ2-7,-,CASSFLGGRAWDEQYF,TGTGCCAGCAGCTTCCTTGGAGGGAGGGCCTGGGACGAGCAGTACTTC
-,TRBV19,TRBJ1-6,-,CASGRDSPLHF,TGTGCCAGTGGCAGGGATTCACCCCTCCACTTT
TRBD2,TRBV14,TRBJ2-7,once,CASSSRGGLYEQYF,TGTGCCAGCAGCTCCCGGGGGGGGCTCTACGAGCAGTACTTC
TRBD1,TRBV29-1,TRBJ1-2,-,CSVPENGDRGGAYGYTF,TGCAGCGTTCCTGAGAATGGGGACAGGGGGGGAGCCTATGGCTACACCTTC
-,TRBV6-1,TRBJ1-1,-,CASSELEGSNTEAFF,TGTGCCAGCAGTGAACTTGAGGGTAGTAACACTGAAGCTTTCTTT
TRBD1,TRBV7-7,TRBJ2-3,-,CASSRDRTDTQYF,TGTGCTAGCAGCAGGGACAGAACAGATACGCAGTATTTT
-,TRBV9,TRBJ1-1,-,CASSASGGTNTEAFF,TGTGCCAGCAGCGCTAGCGGGGGAACTAACACTGAAGCTTTCTTT
-,TRBV7-2,TRBJ2-5,-,CASSPGRRRGQETQYF,TGTGCCAGCAGCCCCGGAAGGCGGAGGGGCCAAGAGACCCAGTACTTC
-,TRBV9,TRBJ2-7,-,CASRAVYEQYF,TGTGCCAGCCGCGCCGTCTACGAGCAGTACTTC
-,TRBV5-1,TRBJ1-3,once,CASSLDISGNTIYF,TGCGCCAGCAGCTTGGACATCTCTGGAAACACCATATATTTT
-,TRBV7-9,TRBJ2-7,-,CASSQSERSSYEQYF,TGTGCCAGCAGTCAGTCTGAACGGAGCTCCTACGAGCAGTACTTC
-,TRBV20-1,TRBJ1-1,-,CSASYRTEAFF,TGCAGTGCTAGCTACAGGACTGAAGCTTTCTTT
-,TRBV7-9,TRBJ2-1,-,CASSLYESGSRDEQFF,TGTGCCAGCAGCTTATACGAATCGGGATCGCGCGATGAGCAGTTCTTC
-,TRBV6-5,TRBJ1-2,-,CASSYGAAGGYTF,TGTGCCAGCAGTTACGGGGCGGCGGGGGGCTACACCTTC
-,TRBV27,TRBJ2-7,-,CASSFTQSRPSEQYF,TGTGCCAGCAGTTTCACACAGAGCAGACCTTCCGAGCAGTACTTC
TRBD2,TRBV27,TRBJ2-1,few,CASIAGPYNEQFF,TGTGCCAGTATAGCGGGGCCCTACAATGAGCAGTTCTTC
TRBD2,TRBV4-3,TRBJ2-2,-,CASSQEGGLAYTGELFF,TGCGCCAGCAGCCAAGAAGGGGGACTAGCGTACACCGGGGAGCTGTTTTTT
TRBD1,TRBV7-6,TRBJ2-7,-,CASSPTGDPFYEQYF,TGTGCCAGCAGCCCCACAGGGGATCCCTTCTACGAGCAGTACTTC
-,TRBV7-9,TRBJ2-6,-,CASSVQGGGANVLTF,TGTGCCAGCAGCGTCCAGGGGGGAGGGGCCAACGTCCTGACTTTC
TRBD1,TRBV15,TRBJ1-5,-,CATSSAAGTGIFRSGNQPQHF,TGTGCCACCAGCAGTGCTGCGGGGACAGGGATATTTCGGTCTGGCAATCAGCCCCAGCATTTT
TRBD2,TRBV7-2,TRBJ2-7,-,CASSFRDYGLYF,TGTGCCAGCAGTTTTCGGGACTATGGCTTGTACTTC
-,TRBV10-1,TRBJ2-3,-,CASSDGTLSRNGQYF,TGCGCCAGCAGTGACGGTACCCTATCTAGGAATGGGCAGTATTTT
-,TRBV21-1,TRBJ1-1,-,CASSKAAYRVAEAFF,TGTGCCAGCAGCAAAGCGGCGTACCGGGTGGCTGAAGCTTTCTTT
-,TRBV28,TRBJ2-3,-,CASSFFADTQYF,TGTGCCAGCAGTTTTTTTGCGGATACGCAGTATTTT
TRBD1,TRBV6-1,TRBJ1-2,few,CASITGTGNSDGYTF,TGTGCCAGCATCACCGGGACAGGGAACTCTGATGGCTACACCTTC
TRBD1,TRBV6-1,TRBJ1-3,-,CASSEAQGAPGNTIYF,TGTGCCAGCAGTGAAGCACAGGGGGCACCGGGAAACACCATATATTTT
TRBD2,TRBV7-6,TRBJ2-4,-,CASSRTSGGKNIQYF,TGTGCCAGCAGCAGGACTAGCGGGGGCAAAAACATTCAGTACTTC
TRBD1,TRBV5-8,TRBJ2-1,-,CASNKRDRGLNEQFF,TGTGCCAGTAACAAAAGGGACAGGGGGCTTAATGAGCAGTTCTTC
-,TRBV4-3,TRBJ1-6,few,CASSQVGQGWNSPLHF,TGCGCCAGCAGCCAAGTAGGGCAGGGGTGGAATTCACCCCTCCACTTT
TRBD2,TRBV7-9,TRBJ2-3,-,CASSSRLAGVTDTQYF,TGTGCCAGCAGCTCCCGACTAGCGGGAGTGACAGATACGCAGTATTTT
-,TRBV11-2,TRBJ2-3,once,CASSLVARLDTQYF,TGTGCCAGCAGCTTAGTAGCGCGTCTAGATACGCAGTATTTT
-,TRBV15,TRBJ2-7,-,CATSRDWAVDEQYF,TGTGCCACCAGCAGAGACTGGGCAGTCGACGAGCAGTACTTC
TRBD1,TRBV29-1,TRBJ2-1,-,CSGGQGGVNEQFF,TGCAGCGGCGGACAGGGGGGGGTCAATGAGCAGTTCTTC
TRBD1,TRBV18,TRBJ1-1,-,CASSPDRVGEAFF,TGTGCCAGTTCACCAGACAGGGTCGGAGAAGCTTTCTTT
-,TRBV4-3,TRBJ2-3,-,CASSQQGANTDTQYF,TGCGCCAGCAGCCAACAGGGCGCAAACACAGATACGCAGTATTTT